This T cell receptor (beta chain) appears in the sequencing data of a study of response to subunit inactivated influenza vaccine (dated by TCRdb to the late 2010s). Describing the broader study: Deep quantitative profiling of the T cell receptor repertoire was used in the study to follow responses to a trivalent subunit inactivated influenza vaccine.

To prepare the library, RT-PCR was applied. Instrument on record: Illumina HiSeq 2500. The raw public reads went through TCRdb reprocessing: fastp at Q25, MiXCR clone calling, in-frame beta chains kept. All rows with the same CDR3 protein become a single entry with the most common DNA and genes. The table for this sample lists fewer than 550,000 distinct CDR3 sequences; about 25% of them were counted only once. Around 2% of the sample comes from the top ten. A note on this clonotype: Its antigen remains undetermined. The sample holds no much larger clone one base away, and base qualities are not on file.

Measured from the cysteine to the phenylalanine, the CDR3 is 15 residues long. The only DNA kept is the CDR3, 45 bases in frame from the first base. V ends up 3 bases short and J 1 base short, with an unmatched junction base count of 1. In the germline V gene, CDR1 corresponds to MNHNS and CDR2 to SASEGT. On the study overall, not on this receptor specifically: According to the authors, only a limited number of new T cells may be recruited by each seasonal influenza vaccination.

Sequenced material: CD4+ T cells sorted from PBMCs, taken 4 to 6 days after vaccination. The V and J segments used are TRBV6-1 and TRBJ2-7, with 12 bases in between that match TRBD2. The clonotype originates from a man aged 45-65 years who received an inactivated influenza vaccine. Donor details come from another sample of the same person, matched by shared clones. CDR3 reads: CASSETSGSSYEQYF. The nucleotides are TGTGCCAGCAGTGAGACTAGCGGGAGTTCCTACGAGCAGTACTTC.